A selection of T cell receptor beta chains follows, all from one sample in a study of cytomegalovirus exposure and HLA in healthy donors. The protocol was immunoSEQ multiplex PCR, while the TCRdb copy is restricted to in-frame clones and leaves out a portion. Altogether 130,000 or so clones are present, roughly 9% being singletons, with the ten largest covering approximately 6%. The material sequenced was PBMCs. These receptors all stem from a woman between 35 and 50 years old in good health and CMV-seropositive. Both conserved end residues are part of each CDR3. The order of the fields is clone size, V gene, D gene, J gene, CDR3 DNA, CDR3 protein. The D gene is left open where the match is weak. Clone size is given for some rows only: seen once, a few or many times, or a class if the clone is expanded.

clone size: few
V gene: TRBV11-2
D gene: TRBD1
J gene: TRBJ1-2
CDR3 DNA: TGTGCCAGCAGCTTCCTTCAGGGGGGCTATGGCTACACCTTC
CDR3 protein: CASSFLQGGYGYTF

clone size: .
V gene: TRBV15
D gene: .
J gene: TRBJ2-1
CDR3 DNA: TGTGCCACCAGCAGAGGGGGCCACGGCAATGAGCAGTTCTTC
CDR3 protein: CATSRGGHGNEQFF

clone size: .
V gene: TRBV10-2
D gene: TRBD1
J gene: TRBJ1-2
CDR3 DNA: TGCGCCAGCAGTGAGACAGGGGTAGGCTATGGCTACACCTTC
CDR3 protein: CASSETGVGYGYTF

clone size: few
V gene: TRBV5-1
D gene: TRBD2
J gene: TRBJ2-1
CDR3 DNA: TGCGCCAGCAGCTTGAACGGACTAGCCACATACAATGAGCAGTTCTTC
CDR3 protein: CASSLNGLATYNEQFF

clone size: .
V gene: TRBV25-1
D gene: .
J gene: TRBJ1-5
CDR3 DNA: TGTGCCAGCAGTGCCCCTAATCAGCCCCAGCATTTT
CDR3 protein: CASSAPNQPQHF

clone size: .
V gene: TRBV19
D gene: TRBD1
J gene: TRBJ1-6
CDR3 DNA: TGTGCCAGTACGCCACAGGGGCCTTGGAATTCACCCCTCCACTTT
CDR3 protein: CASTPQGPWNSPLHF

clone size: .
V gene: TRBV25-1
D gene: .
J gene: TRBJ1-6
CDR3 DNA: TGTGCCAGCAGACGGAAAGGGGATTCACCCCTCCACTTT
CDR3 protein: CASRRKGDSPLHF

clone size: .
V gene: TRBV29-1
D gene: .
J gene: TRBJ1-1
CDR3 DNA: TGCAGCGTTGTCGGAATTCGGGGCACTGAAGCTTTCTTT
CDR3 protein: CSVVGIRGTEAFF

clone size: .
V gene: TRBV15
D gene: .
J gene: TRBJ2-7
CDR3 DNA: TGTGCCACCAGCAGAGATAAGAGAACAGGGCTACGGATCGAGCAGTACTTC
CDR3 protein: CATSRDKRTGLRIEQYF

clone size: few
V gene: TRBV6-1
D gene: TRBD1
J gene: TRBJ1-4
CDR3 DNA: TGTGCCAGCAGCCTCGACAGGGGCCGGGAAAAACTGTTTTTT
CDR3 protein: CASSLDRGREKLFF

clone size: .
V gene: TRBV7-6
D gene: .
J gene: TRBJ1-5
CDR3 DNA: TGTGCCAGCAGCTTACAGACGGGGCAGCCCCAGCATTTT
CDR3 protein: CASSLQTGQPQHF

clone size: .
V gene: TRBV19
D gene: TRBD1
J gene: TRBJ2-7
CDR3 DNA: TGTGCCAGTAGTAGTCCCGGGACAGGGTCCCTCTACGAGCAGTACTTC
CDR3 protein: CASSSPGTGSLYEQYF

clone size: many
V gene: TRBV6-4
D gene: TRBD2
J gene: TRBJ2-3
CDR3 DNA: TGTGCCAGCAGTGATAGTCCTAGCGGGGGGGGCACAGATACGCAGTATTTT
CDR3 protein: CASSDSPSGGGTDTQYF

clone size: .
V gene: TRBV10-3
D gene: TRBD1
J gene: TRBJ1-5
CDR3 DNA: TGTGCCATCAGTGAGGATCGGGCAGGGGGCATTAGCAATCAGCCCCAGCATTTT
CDR3 protein: CAISEDRAGGISNQPQHF

clone size: .
V gene: TRBV11-2
D gene: .
J gene: TRBJ2-7
CDR3 DNA: TGTGCCAGCAGCTTAAGAAGCCAGGGGCAAGCCTACGAGCAGTACTTC
CDR3 protein: CASSLRSQGQAYEQYF

clone size: few
V gene: TRBV2
D gene: TRBD1
J gene: TRBJ1-1
CDR3 DNA: TGTGCCAGCAACCCACAGGGGTGGAGCACTGAAGCTTTCTTT
CDR3 protein: CASNPQGWSTEAFF

clone size: .
V gene: TRBV30
D gene: .
J gene: TRBJ1-5
CDR3 DNA: TGTGCCTGGAGCCAGGGCGGGGGCAATCAGCCCCAGCATTTT
CDR3 protein: CAWSQGGGNQPQHF

clone size: few
V gene: TRBV11-2
D gene: TRBD1
J gene: TRBJ2-2
CDR3 DNA: TGTGCCAGCAGCACCAACCCGACAGGGGTCACCGGGGAGCTGTTTTTT
CDR3 protein: CASSTNPTGVTGELFF

clone size: few
V gene: TRBV5-1
D gene: TRBD1
J gene: TRBJ1-1
CDR3 DNA: TGCGCCAGCAGCTTCCAGGGGGCTCACACTGAAGCTTTCTTT
CDR3 protein: CASSFQGAHTEAFF

clone size: few
V gene: TRBV27
D gene: .
J gene: TRBJ1-2
CDR3 DNA: TGTGCCAGCAGTTCCCGCCAAGGGGGGGCGCCTAACTATGGCTACACCTTC
CDR3 protein: CASSSRQGGAPNYGYTF

clone size: few
V gene: TRBV29-1
D gene: .
J gene: TRBJ2-5
CDR3 DNA: TGCAGCGTTGAAGACCCCAGAGGGACCCAGTACTTC
CDR3 protein: CSVEDPRGTQYF

clone size: .
V gene: TRBV2
D gene: .
J gene: TRBJ1-1
CDR3 DNA: TGTGCCAGCACCCCCCGGAGGGAAGCTTTCTTT
CDR3 protein: CASTPRREAFF

clone size: few
V gene: TRBV10-3
D gene: TRBD1
J gene: TRBJ1-1
CDR3 DNA: TGTGCCATCAAGTCGACAGGGGGTGAAATGAACACTGAAGCTTTCTTT
CDR3 protein: CAIKSTGGEMNTEAFF

clone size: .
V gene: TRBV6-5
D gene: .
J gene: TRBJ1-6
CDR3 DNA: TGTGCCAGCAGACAGGTGTCACGGTCACCCCTCCACTTT
CDR3 protein: CASRQVSRSPLHF

clone size: few
V gene: TRBV19
D gene: .
J gene: TRBJ1-5
CDR3 DNA: TGTGCCTGCGAAATACAGGTGAATAGCAATCAGCCCCAGCATTTT
CDR3 protein: CACEIQVNSNQPQHF

clone size: .
V gene: TRBV5-1
D gene: .
J gene: TRBJ1-3
CDR3 DNA: TGCGCCAGCAGCTTGGAGGGGACGCGGGGCGGAAACACCATATATTTT
CDR3 protein: CASSLEGTRGGNTIYF

clone size: .
V gene: TRBV6-1
D gene: .
J gene: TRBJ2-7
CDR3 DNA: TGTGCCAGTTTGACAACTCCTGGCGTTGAGCAGTACTTC
CDR3 protein: CASLTTPGVEQYF

clone size: .
V gene: TRBV5-1
D gene: .
J gene: TRBJ1-1
CDR3 DNA: TGCGCCAGCAGCTTGGACCCAGGGGCCGGCACTGAAGCTTTCTTT
CDR3 protein: CASSLDPGAGTEAFF

clone size: few
V gene: TRBV6-4
D gene: TRBD2
J gene: TRBJ2-1
CDR3 DNA: TGTGCCAGCAGCACGACTAGCGGGGACGTTTTTGGGCAGTTCTTC
CDR3 protein: CASSTTSGDVFGQFF

clone size: few
V gene: TRBV5-1
D gene: .
J gene: TRBJ2-7
CDR3 DNA: TGCGCCAGCAGCTTGGAAGGGGGCGGGGACTACGAGCAGTACTTC
CDR3 protein: CASSLEGGGDYEQYF

clone size: once
V gene: TRBV2
D gene: .
J gene: TRBJ1-2
CDR3 DNA: TGTGCCAGCAGTGAATACAGGACTAACTATGGCTACACCTTC
CDR3 protein: CASSEYRTNYGYTF

clone size: few
V gene: TRBV6-5
D gene: TRBD1
J gene: TRBJ1-2
CDR3 DNA: TGTGCCAGCAGAATAACAGGGGGCCGTGGCTACACCTTC
CDR3 protein: CASRITGGRGYTF

clone size: .
V gene: TRBV13
D gene: .
J gene: TRBJ2-3
CDR3 DNA: TGTGCCAGCAGCGATAATATAGGGAGGAGGGATACGCAGTATTTT
CDR3 protein: CASSDNIGRRDTQYF

clone size: few
V gene: TRBV27
D gene: TRBD1
J gene: TRBJ2-1
CDR3 DNA: TGTGCCAGCAGTCCCACAGGGGTCTACAATGAGCAGTTCTTC
CDR3 protein: CASSPTGVYNEQFF

clone size: .
V gene: TRBV5-4
D gene: .
J gene: TRBJ2-1
CDR3 DNA: TGTGCCAGCAGCTCGCCGGACAGCAATGAGCAGTTCTTC
CDR3 protein: CASSSPDSNEQFF

clone size: .
V gene: TRBV5-1
D gene: .
J gene: TRBJ2-7
CDR3 DNA: TGCGCCAGCAGCCTCGGAGGGGACGAGCAGTACTTC
CDR3 protein: CASSLGGDEQYF

clone size: few
V gene: TRBV5-4
D gene: .
J gene: TRBJ2-2
CDR3 DNA: TGTGCCAGCAGCCCGAGCCAGGGAACCGGGGAGCTGTTTTTT
CDR3 protein: CASSPSQGTGELFF

clone size: .
V gene: TRBV5-5
D gene: .
J gene: TRBJ1-3
CDR3 DNA: TGTGCCAGCAGCTTGTCGCGGACAGCCTCTGGAAACACCATATATTTT
CDR3 protein: CASSLSRTASGNTIYF

clone size: few
V gene: TRBV19
D gene: .
J gene: TRBJ2-5
CDR3 DNA: TGTGCCAGTAAAGGCGAGAGGCGAGAGACCCAGTACTTC
CDR3 protein: CASKGERRETQYF

clone size: .
V gene: TRBV5-1
D gene: TRBD2
J gene: TRBJ2-5
CDR3 DNA: TGCGCCAGCAGCAAAGGGACTAGCGGGGGGCAAGAGACCCAGTACTTC
CDR3 protein: CASSKGTSGGQETQYF

clone size: few
V gene: TRBV18
D gene: .
J gene: TRBJ1-1
CDR3 DNA: TGTGCCAGCTCACCTCGGACAGAAGGAAGCGATTTCTTT
CDR3 protein: CASSPRTEGSDFF

clone size: .
V gene: TRBV7-8
D gene: TRBD1
J gene: TRBJ1-5
CDR3 DNA: TGTGCCAGCAGCCAGACAGGGGATCAGCCCCAGCATTTT
CDR3 protein: CASSQTGDQPQHF

clone size: few
V gene: TRBV9
D gene: TRBD1
J gene: TRBJ2-7
CDR3 DNA: TGTGCCAGCAGCGTGGGACAGGGGTTCTCCTACGAGCAGTACTTC
CDR3 protein: CASSVGQGFSYEQYF

clone size: .
V gene: TRBV18
D gene: .
J gene: TRBJ2-1
CDR3 DNA: TGTGCCAGCCGGACAGTAAATTCCTACAATGAGCAGTTCTTC
CDR3 protein: CASRTVNSYNEQFF

clone size: few
V gene: TRBV27
D gene: .
J gene: TRBJ1-1
CDR3 DNA: TGTGCCACCGGTCTACAGGGTCGCACTGAAGCTTTCTTT
CDR3 protein: CATGLQGRTEAFF

clone size: few
V gene: TRBV6-5
D gene: .
J gene: TRBJ1-2
CDR3 DNA: TGTGCCAGCAGTTTCCGCGAAGCTAACTATGGCTACACCTTC
CDR3 protein: CASSFREANYGYTF

clone size: few
V gene: TRBV14
D gene: .
J gene: TRBJ1-1
CDR3 DNA: TGTGCCAGCAGCCAAGGTCCCGCCCAGAAGGCTTTCTTT
CDR3 protein: CASSQGPAQKAFF

clone size: .
V gene: TRBV4-2
D gene: .
J gene: TRBJ2-7
CDR3 DNA: TGTGCCAGCAGCCAAGCCCAGGGGATCTCCTACGAGCAGTACTTC
CDR3 protein: CASSQAQGISYEQYF

clone size: .
V gene: TRBV28
D gene: TRBD2
J gene: TRBJ2-1
CDR3 DNA: TGTGCCAGCATTCCACGGGGGGCCTACAATGAGCAGTTCTTC
CDR3 protein: CASIPRGAYNEQFF

clone size: few
V gene: TRBV5-5
D gene: TRBD1
J gene: TRBJ1-5
CDR3 DNA: TGTGCCAGCAGCCCCCTCCGACAGGGCCAACAGCATTTT
CDR3 protein: CASSPLRQGQQHF

clone size: few
V gene: TRBV2
D gene: .
J gene: TRBJ1-1
CDR3 DNA: TGTGCCAGCAGTGAGCAGGGGATGCGTATCACTGAAGCTTTCTTT
CDR3 protein: CASSEQGMRITEAFF

clone size: .
V gene: TRBV7-2
D gene: TRBD1
J gene: TRBJ1-6
CDR3 DNA: TGTGCCAGCAGGGCGACAGGGCGTCTCCACTTT
CDR3 protein: CASRATGRLHF

clone size: few
V gene: TRBV9
D gene: TRBD1
J gene: TRBJ2-2
CDR3 DNA: TGTGCCAGCAGCGCCCGGGACAGTCGCACCGGGGAGCTGTTTTTT
CDR3 protein: CASSARDSRTGELFF

clone size: few
V gene: TRBV11-2
D gene: TRBD1
J gene: TRBJ2-1
CDR3 DNA: TGTGCCAGCAGCTACTCCGGGACAGGGGGCTACAATGAGCAGTTCTTC
CDR3 protein: CASSYSGTGGYNEQFF

clone size: .
V gene: TRBV4-1
D gene: TRBD1
J gene: TRBJ1-1
CDR3 DNA: TGCGCCAGCAGCCACCGCGGCAGGGGGGACACTGAAGCTTTCTTT
CDR3 protein: CASSHRGRGDTEAFF

clone size: few
V gene: TRBV14
D gene: .
J gene: TRBJ2-7
CDR3 DNA: TGTGCCAGCAGCCAAGAACCAGGGACTGCCTACGAGCAGTACTTC
CDR3 protein: CASSQEPGTAYEQYF

clone size: few
V gene: TRBV5-1
D gene: TRBD2
J gene: TRBJ2-7
CDR3 DNA: TGCGCCAGCAGCTCTCCAACTAGCGACTCCTACGAGCAGTACTTC
CDR3 protein: CASSSPTSDSYEQYF

clone size: few
V gene: TRBV16
D gene: .
J gene: TRBJ1-1
CDR3 DNA: TGTGCCAGCAGCCAATCTGTAACAGGGTCGACTGAAGCTTTCTTT
CDR3 protein: CASSQSVTGSTEAFF